The source of this T cell receptor beta chain is a study of blood T cell repertoires in COVID-19. The CDR3 runs to 12 residues. V was clipped by 0 bases and J by 10 bases, with 7 bases between them. Germline CDR1 reads SEHNR; CDR2 reads FQNEAQ (reference sequence). Assay: immunoSEQ multiplex PCR; the TCRdb copy retains only in-frame clones and omits some. Of approximately 94,000 clones listed, about 86% are singletons. This sequence originates from a human donor in a cohort sampled during active COVID-19. Sequencing was performed on peripheral blood. This rearrangement joins TRBV7-9 to TRBJ2-1, with D tentatively TRBD1 (6 bases). Here the CDR3 reads CASSLARGEQFF. The CDR3, as DNA: TGTGCCAGCAGCTTAGCTAGGGGGGAGCAGTTCTTC.